These 27 T cell receptor beta chains came from one sample sequenced in a study of T cell repertoires in cytomegalovirus infection. TCRdb redid the calling of the reads with MiXCR, one entry per CDR3 protein. The table includes around 280,000 distinct CDR3 sequences, approximately 14% detected once. Sequenced: PBMCs. The receptors were sampled from a human donor in good health (CMV status not recorded). Some clones in this sample may be carry-over from other donors' samples.

A word on this clonotype: With a much larger clone just one base away, this may be a read error. V usage is TRBV28 and J usage is TRBJ1-5, with TRBD1 matching over 7 bases. V dropped 5 bases and J dropped 2; count of bases not matched to a gene: 6. The CDR3 covers 15 residues. The germline gives CDR1 MDHEN, CDR2 SYDVKM. CDR3 in amino acids: CASSVRTGRNQPQHF. Written as DNA, the CDR3 is TGTGCCAGCAGTGTAAGGACAGGCCGCAATCAGCCCCAGCATTTT.

The CDR3 loop is CASSPGLRRVTDTQYF. In DNA form, the CDR3 reads TGCGCCAGCAGCCCGGGCCTCCGGCGGGTCACAGATACGCAGTATTTT. The V call is TRBV5-1, the J call TRBJ2-3; TRBD2 is a possible D gene (5 bases). Trimming took off 4 bases at V and 2 bases at J, with 17 bases between the two ends. CDR1 and CDR2 from the germline V gene are SGHRS and YFSETQ. The CDR3 loop spans 16 amino acids.

Details on this clonotype: With a much larger clone just one base away, this may be a read error. The rearrangement links TRBV19 to TRBJ2-5; the match to TRBD1 covers 7 bases. Germline CDR1 LNHDA, CDR2 SQIVND (reference sequence). This CDR3 comprises 13 residues. The CDR3 sequence is CPTEQGRGETQYF. The CDR3 coding sequence is TGTCCCACCGAACAGGGGCGAGGGGAGACCCAGTACTTC. The entire variable domain, with the rest obtained from reference TRBV19 and TRBJ2-5, is as follows: DGGITQSPKYLFRKEGQNVTLSCEQNLNHDAMYWYRQDPGQGLRLIYYSQIVNDFQKGDIAEGYSVSREKKESFPLTVTSAQKNPTAFYLCPTEQGRGETQYFGPGTRLLVL.

This clonotype has just a few counts. The chain carries TRBV5-1 and TRBJ2-2, with unresolved D. Germline V gene lookup returns CDR1 SGHRS and CDR2 YFSETQ. The CDR3 is made up of 15 amino acids. V was shortened by 1 base and J by 3 bases, with 10 bases between the two germline ends. The CDR3 protein is CASSLRTLDTGELFF. The CDR3 DNA sequence: TGCGCCAGCAGCTTGAGGACCTTGGACACCGGGGAGCTGTTTTTT.

This rearrangement joins TRBV12-3 or TRBV12-4 to TRBJ1-1; D is uncertain. V was clipped by 1 base and J by 9 bases, with 12 bases between them. CDR3 length: 13 amino acids. This chain's CDR3 is CASSLGLAIQAFF. The CDR3 coding sequence is TGTGCCAGCAGTTTAGGTCTAGCGATCCAAGCTTTCTTT.

The chain recombines TRBV29-1 with TRBJ1-1; D unclear. The CDR3 spans 12 residues. Germline V lookup: CDR1 SQVTM, CDR2 ANQGSEA. The germline V and J ends were trimmed by 7 bases and 1 base, with 10 bases remaining between them. CDR3 in amino acids: CSASEGNTEAFF. CDR3 sequence (DNA): TGCAGCGCCTCGGAGGGGAACACTGAAGCTTTCTTT.

This clonotype was detected many times. This sequence joins TRBV6-2 or TRBV6-3 and TRBJ2-3; 7 bases agree with TRBD1. This CDR3 comprises 14 residues. Trimming removed 0 bases from V and 4 bases from J; junction bases left unmatched: 1. Per germline, CDR1 MNHEY and CDR2 SVGEGT. CDR3 residues: CASSYSTGADTQYF. CDR3 nucleotides: TGTGCCAGCAGTTACTCCACAGGGGCAGATACGCAGTATTTT.

The table lists this clonotype with a few counts. This chain uses TRBV5-1 with TRBJ1-1; 8 bases align to TRBD1. This CDR3 has 17 amino acids. Germline loops: CDR1 SGHRS, CDR2 YFSETQ. The V gene end was trimmed by 3 bases and the J gene end by 0 bases; junction bases not matched to a gene: 10. CDR3: CASSYLPGTGMNTEAFF. DNA of the CDR3: TGCGCCAGCAGCTACCTACCCGGGACAGGAATGAACACTGAAGCTTTCTTT.

About this clonotype: Just one base apart from a much larger clone, this may be a read error. The rearrangement joins TRBV5-6 to TRBJ1-2, with D perhaps TRBD1 (6 bases). V was cut by 2 bases and J by 4 bases, with 9 bases left in between. Germline V gene lookup returns CDR1 SGHDT and CDR2 YYEEEE. CDR3 size: 13 residues. The CDR3 coding sequence is TGTGCCAGCAGCTTTCGGGACACCTATGGCTACACCTTC. Amino acids: CASSFRDTYGYTF.

This clonotype was detected ten times or more. The rearrangement uses TRBV7-2 and TRBJ1-3; D is undetermined. This CDR3 is 13 amino acids long. The ends were cut back, 5 bases at V and 1 base at J, with 6 bases in the middle. Germline V gene sequence: CDR1 SGHTA, CDR2 FQGNSA. CDR3 loop: CASSRGSGNTIYF. The CDR3 nucleotides read TGTGCCAGCAGCCGGGGTTCTGGAAACACCATATATTTT.

This clonotype was picked up many times. The chain links TRBV7-2 to TRBJ2-1; 10 nucleotides agree with TRBD2. This CDR3 is 18 amino acids long. CDR1 and CDR2 (germline): SGHTA, FQGNSA. V dropped 4 bases and J dropped 4; count of bases not matched to a gene: 13. The CDR3 loop is CASSSWGKTSGVYNEQFF. The CDR3 nucleotides are TGTGCCAGCAGCTCCTGGGGGAAAACTAGCGGGGTTTACAATGAGCAGTTCTTC. The entire variable domain, with the rest obtained from reference TRBV7-2 and TRBJ2-1, is as follows: GAGVSQSPSNKVTEKGKDVELRCDPISGHTALYWYRQSLGQGLEFLIYFQGNSAPDKSGLPSDRFSAERTGGSVSTLTIQRTQQEDSAVYLCASSSWGKTSGVYNEQFFGPGTRLTVL.

In this sample, this clonotype turned up many times. This rearrangement joins TRBV7-2 to TRBJ1-1; TRBD1 aligns across 8 bases. This CDR3 spans 15 amino acids. The germline V gene has CDR1 SGHTA and CDR2 FQGNSA. V was pared by 5 bases and J by 1 base, with 6 bases of the junction left unmatched. CDR3 region: CASSPPRGQNTEAFF. As DNA, the CDR3 is TGTGCCAGCAGCCCCCCCAGGGGGCAGAACACTGAAGCTTTCTTT.

This clonotype was detected ten times or more. The chain links TRBV11-2 to TRBJ2-7; D uncertain. The CDR3 runs 13 residues. Per germline, CDR1 SGHAT and CDR2 FQNNGV. V was cut by 1 base and J by 10 bases, with 14 bases left in between. Here the CDR3 DNA reads TGTGCCAGCAGCTTAGGGTCGGTCTATGAACAGTACTTC. This sequence encodes CASSLGSVYEQYF.

The rearrangement uses TRBV7-2 and TRBJ2-7, with D unresolved. The germline V gene encodes CDR1 SGHTA and CDR2 FQGNSA. CDR3 length: 14 residues. Trimming removed 1 base at V and 4 bases at J, with 11 bases between. CDR3 nucleotide sequence: TGTGCCAGCAGCTTAGAGAGCAGTGAGTACGAGCAGTACTTC. Amino acid sequence: CASSLESSEYEQYF.

Worth noting for this clonotype: A much larger clone differs from this one at a single base, so this may be a read error. The chain carries TRBV6-2 or TRBV6-3 and TRBJ1-5; D gene ambiguous. The CDR3 totals 14 residues. Between the trimmed V and J ends, which lost 4 bases and 5 bases, there was a span of 12 bases. In germline, CDR1 is MNHEY, CDR2 SVGEGT. The CDR3 loop is CASSSGPSYQPQHF. CDR3 coding DNA: TGTGCCAGCAGTTCAGGCCCGTCATATCAGCCCCAGCATTTT.

J is TRBJ2-7 and V is TRBV6-2 or TRBV6-3, with 12 bases matching TRBD2. The CDR3 is made up of 15 amino acids. Losses at the gene ends were 5 bases for V and 3 bases for J; bases not matched to a gene: 5. CDR1 is MNHEY and CDR2 is SVGEGT in the germline V gene. The CDR3 nucleotides read TGTGCCAGCAGTGCGGTGACTAGCGGGAGCTACGAGCAGTACTTC. This sequence encodes CASSAVTSGSYEQYF.

This clonotype was seen many times. This sequence joins TRBV11-3 and TRBJ2-5; 10 nucleotides agree with TRBD2. This CDR3 contains 16 residues. Germline V gives CDR1 SGHNT, CDR2 YENEEA. After removal of 1 base from V and 3 bases from J, the junction contained 5 bases not matched to a gene. The CDR3 DNA sequence: TGTGCCAGCAGCTTAGGATTTCTAGCGGGAGAAGAGACCCAGTACTTC. Translated: CASSLGFLAGEETQYF.

This clonotype has at least ten counts. The rearrangement links TRBV20-1 to TRBJ2-5; D assignment may be TRBD1 or TRBD2 (5 bases each). CDR3 length equals 14 residues. The germline CDR1 and CDR2 sequences are DFQATT and SNEGSKA (reference sequence). V shed 1 base and J shed 2 bases, with 11 bases lying between them. The CDR3 DNA sequence: TGCAGTGCTAGAGCGGGGACCCCTCAAGAGACCCAGTACTTC. This translates into CSARAGTPQETQYF.

This clonotype was counted many times. V is TRBV20-1 and J is TRBJ1-2; D unresolved. V dropped 1 base and J dropped 4 bases, with 10 bases sitting between them. Germline V gene data show CDR1 as DFQATT and CDR2 as SNEGSKA (reference sequence). The CDR3 contains 13 residues. In DNA form, the CDR3 reads TGCAGTGCTAGAGGTCGACAAATCTATGGCTACACCTTC. Amino acid sequence: CSARGRQIYGYTF.

The chain employs TRBV5-4 and TRBJ2-1; a possible D gene is TRBD1 (6 bases). This CDR3 is 13 amino acids long. Between the trimmed V and J ends, which lost 4 bases and 10 bases, there was a span of 15 bases. The germline gives CDR1 SGHNT, CDR2 YYREEE (reference sequence). The CDR3 reads CASSQRTVREQFF. The CDR3 DNA sequence: TGTGCCAGCAGCCAAAGGACAGTCAGGGAGCAGTTCTTC.

The CDR3 nucleotides read TGCAGCGTTGACGGCCCTGGACAGGGTGGAACCGAGCAGTACTTC. It yields the protein CSVDGPGQGGTEQYF. The genes are TRBV29-1 and TRBJ2-7, with 8 bases matching TRBD1. The CDR3 covers 15 residues. Losses at the gene ends were 3 bases for V and 6 bases for J; bases not matched to a gene: 13. The germline V gene encodes CDR1 SQVTM and CDR2 ANQGSEA.

This clonotype was recorded a few times. The V gene is TRBV5-4, the J gene TRBJ1-1; D is unresolved. The CDR3 has 14 amino acids. Germline CDR1 SGHNT, CDR2 YYREEE (reference sequence). Trimming took off 3 bases at V and 6 bases at J, with 15 bases between the two ends. Here the CDR3 reads CASSSPGSGAEAFF. In DNA, the CDR3 is TGTGCCAGCAGCTCCCCGGGGTCCGGGGCTGAAGCTTTCTTT.

The CDR3 coding sequence is TGTGCCAGCAGCGTCACCGGGACAGGGGTTTTCGAGCAGTACTTC. It specifies CASSVTGTGVFEQYF. V and J are TRBV9 and TRBJ2-7, with 10 bases identical to TRBD1. The germline V gene has CDR1 SGDLS and CDR2 YYNGEE. This CDR3 has 15 amino acids. Trimming removed 2 bases from V and 6 bases from J; junction bases left unmatched: 8.

This clonotype has a handful of counts. CDR3 region: CSARRKRTGVTPDTQYF. CDR3 coding DNA: TGCAGTGCTAGACGAAAACGGACAGGGGTGACGCCAGATACGCAGTATTTT. The chain recombines TRBV20-1 with TRBJ2-3, with 9 nucleotides matching TRBD1. V lost 2 bases to trimming and J lost 4 bases; unmatched junction nucleotides: 13. The germline CDR1 and CDR2 sequences are DFQATT and SNEGSKA (reference sequence). This CDR3 is built from 17 residues.

This clonotype was recorded at least ten times. The chain joins TRBV28 to TRBJ1-5, with D unclear. Per germline, CDR1 MDHEN and CDR2 SYDVKM. Trimming stripped 7 bases from V and 0 bases from J, with 16 bases between. This CDR3 is 16 amino acids long. The chain's CDR3 is CASTEDFTYSNQPQHF. Written as DNA, the CDR3 is TGTGCCAGCACAGAAGATTTTACCTATAGCAATCAGCCCCAGCATTTT.

The table lists this clonotype with many counts. This rearrangement joins TRBV11-1 to TRBJ2-1, with 11 bases identical to TRBD2. J lost 5 bases, V lost 5 bases, and 5 bases had no gene match. This CDR3 has 15 amino acids. The germline gives CDR1 SGHAT, CDR2 FQDESV (reference sequence). This CDR3 is CASSPRLAGNNEQFF. The CDR3 nucleotides are TGTGCCAGCAGCCCAAGACTAGCGGGAAACAATGAGCAGTTCTTC.

This clonotype was detected many times. The gene calls are TRBV28 and TRBJ2-7; possible D gene TRBD2, 5 bases. V lost 4 bases to trimming and J lost 3 bases, with 28 bases between them. The CDR3 is 19 residues long. Germline V CDR1 and CDR2: MDHEN, SYDVKM. CDR3 in amino acids: CASSWGGPIQAEDFYEQYF. The CDR3 nucleotides are TGTGCCAGCAGTTGGGGTGGACCAATTCAGGCTGAGGACTTCTACGAGCAGTACTTC.